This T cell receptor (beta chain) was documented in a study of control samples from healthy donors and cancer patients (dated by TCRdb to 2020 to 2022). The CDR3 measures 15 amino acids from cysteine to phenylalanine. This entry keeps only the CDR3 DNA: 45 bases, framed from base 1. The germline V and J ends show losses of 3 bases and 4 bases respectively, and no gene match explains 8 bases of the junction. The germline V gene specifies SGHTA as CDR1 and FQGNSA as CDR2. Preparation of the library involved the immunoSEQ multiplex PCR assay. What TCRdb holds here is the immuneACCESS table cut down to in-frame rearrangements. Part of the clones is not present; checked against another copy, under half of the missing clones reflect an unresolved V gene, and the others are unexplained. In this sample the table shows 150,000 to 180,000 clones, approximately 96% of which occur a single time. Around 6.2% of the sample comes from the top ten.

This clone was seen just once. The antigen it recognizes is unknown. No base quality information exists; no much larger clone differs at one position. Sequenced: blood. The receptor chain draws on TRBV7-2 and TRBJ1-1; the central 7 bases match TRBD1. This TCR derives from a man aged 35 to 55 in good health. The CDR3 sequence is CASSFLTTGTTEAFF. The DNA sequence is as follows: TGTGCCAGCAGCTTTCTCACGACAGGGACCACTGAAGCTTTCTTT.